What follows is one T cell receptor beta chain and its context. In its sample, this clonotype was seen many times. Its antigen is not yet known. Base-call qualities are not available, and no considerably larger clone is one nucleotide away. This entry is derived from a study of T cells in Graves' hyperthyroidism and ophthalmopathy (dated by TCRdb to between 2019 and 2020). Describing the broader study: Peripheral blood was sampled at the time of initial diagnosis, prior to any treatment. A discovery cohort of about 100 patients, approximately 44 with Graves' ophthalmopathy and 57 with stable Graves' hyperthyroidism, was used to find distinguishing TCR V-J signatures. Prospective prediction of ophthalmopathy was tested in an independent validation cohort of 18 to 20 hyperthyroidism patients and 15 to 17 patients who later progressed to ophthalmopathy. The roughly 90 discovery patients were divided at random into training and test sets in a 7:3 ratio. In addition, the study compared T-cell repertoires in thyroid tissue and in blood from six Graves' hyperthyroidism patients. Once sampling was done, hyperthyroidism patients were given methimazole at a starting dose of 30 mg daily, whereas ophthalmopathy patients were given high-dose intravenous methylprednisolone. The paper reports TCR Vbeta CDR3 sequencing of approximately 140 peripheral blood samples: approximately 41 ophthalmopathy, approximately 74 hyperthyroidism and 17 progressor patients. Results the study describes overall, beyond this receptor: In validation, progression to ophthalmopathy was predicted by the model with 65% to 71% sensitivity and 72% to 85% specificity, a median of approximately 7.1 months before onset. A 13 V-J signature model separated ophthalmopathy from stable hyperthyroidism, with roughly 88% sensitivity and just under 84% specificity in cross-validation and 80%/75% in testing. Most expanded thyroid clonotypes (frequency above 0.001) were also detected in blood, suggesting blood repertoires may reflect thyroid immune responses. No statistical method was used to fix the sample size in advance, and group allocation was not hidden from the investigators.

Amplification of TCR beta CDR3 regions was carried out from RNA transcripts. For the first round of RT-PCR on the TCR CDR3, the HTBI primer set was used together with the Qiagen OneStep RT-PCR kit. The libraries were constructed in a second round of multiplex PCR and then size-selected and purified. Sequencing of the libraries was done on an Illumina HiSeq2000 using paired-end 100 bp reads. On the study's bioinformatics: SOAPnuke was used to process the raw data, with reads discarded if the reads contained adapters or uncalled bases, had a mean Phred below 15, or lacked an exact constant-primer or identifier match. COPE v1.2.5 was used to merge the high-quality paired reads, and each unique nucleotide sequence was defined as a clonotype. Clonotypes were aligned to IMGT TRBV, TRBD and TRBJ reference segments using MiTCR v1.1. The analysis was restricted to V-J combinations with a frequency above 0.0001, which together covered about 99% of the repertoires. The TCS score was defined as the ratio of F50 (clonal expansion) to E x V (chaos), calculated using BLOSUM62-based TCRdist between CDR3 peptides within each V-J. Welch's t-statistics and random forest reduced fewer than 550 V-J features to 10 to 15, which were used in a naive Bayes classifier (R e1071). Using fastp trimming at Q25 and MiXCR clonotype assembly, TCRdb reanalyzed the public sequencing data and kept in-frame beta chains. For every CDR3 protein sequence, its rows merge into one entry that carries the most common genes and DNA. The V and J calls reflect TCRdb's pipeline rather than the authors' work. Within this sample are approximately 620,000 distinct CDR3 sequences, with approximately 14% of them counted one time only. The ten biggest clones cover roughly 6.2% of the sample.

The germline V gene (reference sequence) gives CDR1 as DFQATT and CDR2 as SNEGSKA. At the junction V is shortened by 1 base and J by 8 bases, with 6 bases in between. Taken from cysteine to phenylalanine, the CDR3 has 12 residues. CDR3 DNA is the only sequence kept; it has 36 bases, read in frame from the first base. Hyperthyroidism patients were newly diagnosed, with disease duration under 2 months, and aged 18 to 65 years. Any patient with an uncontrolled infection, another autoimmune disease, pregnancy or lactation was excluded. Diagnoses were established on the basis of clinical symptoms, serum thyroxine and TRAb, thyroid ultrasound, and orbital computed tomography. For progressor patients, blood was drawn at the first diagnosis of hyperthyroidism, before any ophthalmopathy symptoms had appeared. Ficoll-Paque density gradient centrifugation was used to isolate PBMCs from 8 to 10 ml of fresh peripheral blood. Progressor patients were defined as those initially diagnosed with Graves' hyperthyroidism in whom ophthalmopathy developed during follow-up. Total RNA was extracted using Trizol reagent, and RNA quality was assessed on an Agilent 2100 Bioanalyzer.

This TCR was sampled from a woman younger than 45 with Graves' hyperthyroidism that later progressed to Graves' ophthalmopathy. The sequenced sample was blood. The chain is encoded by TRBV20-1 joined to TRBJ1-6, with the D gene too uncertain to name. The CDR3 region: CSARADYSPLHF. The DNA reads TGCAGTGCTAGAGCCGACTATTCACCCCTCCACTTT.